The 11 T cell receptor beta chains presented below share a single source sample, sequenced in a study of vaccination effects on CD4 cells after COVID-19. Clones were read by immunoSEQ multiplex PCR, and TCRdb kept only the in-frame ones, dropping some. The sample carries tens of thousands of clones, roughly 81% recorded once. These receptors lack a known antigen. ViraFEST expansion of antigen-specific CD4+ T cells with viral peptide pools preceded sequencing. Researchers isolated CD4+ T cells once 9 to 11 days of culture had elapsed. This sample comprised CD4+ T cells from PBMCs cultured with HCoV-229E spike peptides, obtained before COVID-19 vaccination. These receptors were taken from a human donor who received a COVID-19 vaccine.

This chain uses TRBV30 with TRBJ2-1, with TRBD2 matching over 12 bases. This CDR3 is built from 12 residues. V was pared by 6 bases and J by 15 bases, with 9 bases of the junction left unmatched. CDR1 is GTSNPN, CDR2 SVGIG, per germline (reference sequence). This CDR3 reads CACRLAGAYTFF. The CDR3 bases are TGTGCCTGTCGACTAGCGGGGGCCTATACGTTCTTC.

CDR3 nucleotides: TGTGCCAGTAGTGATACAGGGGGCCCCAACTATGGCTACACCTTC. It yields the protein CASSDTGGPNYGYTF. The chain has TRBV19 and TRBJ1-2, with 9 bases fitting TRBD1. Trimming removed 5 bases from V and 2 bases from J; junction bases left unmatched: 6. CDR1 and CDR2 (germline): LNHDA, SQIVND (reference sequence). This CDR3 contains 15 residues. The full variable domain, with the rest looked up from reference TRBV19 and TRBJ1-2, is DGGITQSPKYLFRKEGQNVTLSCEQNLNHDAMYWYRQDPGQGLRLIYYSQIVNDFQKGDIAEGYSVSREKKESFPLTVTSAQKNPTAFYLCASSDTGGPNYGYTFGSGTRLTVV.

V and J are TRBV3-1 (or the pseudogene TRBV3-2) and TRBJ1-3, with 7 bases aligning to TRBD1. V was pared by 1 base and J by 1 base, with 1 base of the junction left unmatched. This CDR3 comprises 15 residues. Germline-derived CDR1 and CDR2 are LGHDT and YNNKEL (reference sequence). As DNA, the CDR3 is TGTGCCAGCAGCCAAGGACAGGGATCTGGAAACACCATATATTTT. This encodes CASSQGQGSGNTIYF.

The genes are TRBV6-6 and TRBJ1-4; D possibly corresponds to TRBD1 (5 bases). The CDR3 loop spans 15 amino acids. The germline CDR1 and CDR2 sequences are MNHNY and SVGAGI (reference sequence). Between the trimmed V and J ends, which lost 0 bases and 7 bases, there was a span of 12 bases. The CDR3 is CASSYSSGGGEKLFF. The DNA for the CDR3 is TGTGCCAGCAGTTACTCCTCGGGGGGGGGTGAAAAACTGTTTTTT.

The table lists this clone with a count of one. This sequence joins TRBV5-6 and TRBJ2-7; D is possibly TRBD1 or TRBD2 (5 bases each). The V gene's germline CDR1 is SGHDT and CDR2 YYEEEE. V lost 1 base, J lost 0 bases, and 14 bases lay in between. This CDR3 spans 16 amino acids. CDR3 sequence reads: CASSLWGSSSSYEQYV. CDR3 nucleotides: TGTGCCAGCAGCTTGTGGGGGTCCTCATCCTCCTACGAGCAGTACGTC.

This rearrangement joins TRBV5-5 to TRBJ2-7, with 8 bases lining up with TRBD1. V dropped 4 bases and J dropped 1; count of bases not matched to a gene: 7. The V gene's germline CDR1 is SGHKS and CDR2 YYEKEE (reference sequence). The CDR3 sequence is 15 residues long. The CDR3 nucleotides read TGTGCCAGCAGCAAGGGACAGGCCGTATCCTACGAGCAGTACGTC. This sequence encodes CASSKGQAVSYEQYV.

The CDR3 sequence is CASAPSGGYNEQFF. In DNA, the CDR3 is TGCGCCAGCGCCCCGAGCGGGGGCTACAATGAGCAGTTCTTC. V and J are TRBV5-1 and TRBJ2-1, with 8 bases lining up with TRBD2. Unmatched junction bases numbered 6, after V lost 7 bases and J lost 3 bases. The CDR3 covers 14 residues. CDR1 SGHRS and CDR2 YFSETQ come from the germline V gene.

The genes are TRBV18 and TRBJ1-1, with D perhaps TRBD1 (6 bases). CDR1 and CDR2 (germline): KGHSH, LQKENI. The length of the CDR3 is 12 residues. The V gene lost 5 bases and the J gene lost 4 bases, with 8 bases spanning the gap. Here the CDR3 DNA reads TGTGCCAGCTCAACAGGGACCACTGAAGCTTTCTTT. Its translation is CASSTGTTEAFF.

This clone occurred once. The rearrangement links TRBV6-5 to TRBJ1-4; the D is unclear. Germline V gives CDR1 MNHEY, CDR2 SVGAGI. The germline V and J ends were trimmed by 2 bases and 14 bases, with 9 bases remaining between them. The CDR3 spans 11 residues. In nucleotides, the CDR3 is TGTGCCAGCAGTTACGGTGAACGGCTGTTTTTT. Translated, it gives CASSYGERLFF.

The V and J genes are TRBV5-4 and TRBJ1-1; no clear D. Germline V lookup: CDR1 SGHNT, CDR2 YYREEE (reference sequence). V was clipped by 2 bases and J by 3 bases, with 11 bases between them. The CDR3 contains 14 residues. CDR3 residues: CASSFGLRDTEAFF. Written as DNA, the CDR3 is TGTGCCAGCAGCTTCGGACTTAGGGACACTGAAGCTTTCTTT.

This chain's CDR3 is CASSPLAGAADYGYTF. DNA of the CDR3: TGTGCCAGCTCACCCCTCGCGGGGGCAGCGGACTATGGCTACACCTTC. The chain recombines TRBV18 with TRBJ1-2, with a possible D match to TRBD1 (6 bases). The CDR3 is 16 residues long. CDR1 KGHSH and CDR2 LQKENI come from the germline V gene. Trimming took 3 bases from V and 3 from J, leaving 17 bases between them. The full variable domain, with the rest looked up from reference TRBV18 and TRBJ1-2, is NAGVMQNPRHLVRRRGQEARLRCSPMKGHSHVYWYRQLPEEGLKFMVYLQKENIIDESGMPKERFSAEFPKEGPSILRIQQVVRGDSAAYFCASSPLAGAADYGYTFGSGTRLTVV.